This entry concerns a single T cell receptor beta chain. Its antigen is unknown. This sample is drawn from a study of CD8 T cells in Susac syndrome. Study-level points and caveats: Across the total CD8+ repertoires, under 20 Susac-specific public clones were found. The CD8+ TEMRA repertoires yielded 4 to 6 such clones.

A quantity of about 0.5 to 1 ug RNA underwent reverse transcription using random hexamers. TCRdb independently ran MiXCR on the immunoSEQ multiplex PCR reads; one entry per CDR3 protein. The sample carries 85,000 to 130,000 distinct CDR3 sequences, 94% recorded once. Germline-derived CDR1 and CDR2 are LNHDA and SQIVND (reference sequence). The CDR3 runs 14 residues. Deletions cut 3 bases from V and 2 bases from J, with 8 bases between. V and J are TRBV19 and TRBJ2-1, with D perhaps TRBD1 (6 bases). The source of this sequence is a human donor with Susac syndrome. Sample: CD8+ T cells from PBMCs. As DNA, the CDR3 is TGTGCCAGTAGTATTGGGACAACCTACAATGAGCAGTTCTTC. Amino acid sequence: CASSIGTTYNEQFF.